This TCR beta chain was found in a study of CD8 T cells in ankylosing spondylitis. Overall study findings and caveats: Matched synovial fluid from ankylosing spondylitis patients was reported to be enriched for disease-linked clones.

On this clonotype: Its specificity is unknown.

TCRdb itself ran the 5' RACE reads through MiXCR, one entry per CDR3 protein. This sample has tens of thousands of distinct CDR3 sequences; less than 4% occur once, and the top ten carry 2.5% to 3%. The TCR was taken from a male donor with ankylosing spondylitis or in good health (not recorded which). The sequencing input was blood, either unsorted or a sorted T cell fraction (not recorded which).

The CDR3, as DNA: TGTGCCAGCAGCGTAGTTTGGACGGGGACCACAGATACGCAGTATTTT. It codes for CASSVVWTGTTDTQYF. This chain uses TRBV9 with TRBJ2-3; tentatively, D is TRBD1 or TRBD2 (5 bases each). Trimming took 0 bases from V and 2 from J, leaving 13 bases between them. This CDR3 is 16 amino acids long. Germline lookup yields CDR1 SGDLS and CDR2 YYNGEE.